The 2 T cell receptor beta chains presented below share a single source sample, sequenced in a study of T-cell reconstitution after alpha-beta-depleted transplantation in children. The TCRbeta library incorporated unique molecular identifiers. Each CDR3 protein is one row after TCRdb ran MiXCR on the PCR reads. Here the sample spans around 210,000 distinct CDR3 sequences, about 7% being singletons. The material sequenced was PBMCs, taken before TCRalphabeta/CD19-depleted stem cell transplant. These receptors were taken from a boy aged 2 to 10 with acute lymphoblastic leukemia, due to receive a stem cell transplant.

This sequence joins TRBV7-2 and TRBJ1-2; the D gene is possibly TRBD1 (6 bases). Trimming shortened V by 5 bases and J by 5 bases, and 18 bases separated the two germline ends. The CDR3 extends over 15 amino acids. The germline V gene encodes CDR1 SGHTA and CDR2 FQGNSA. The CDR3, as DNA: TGTGCCAGCAGCCCTACGGGGGCTGATGGGTATGGCTACACCTTC. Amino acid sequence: CASSPTGADGYGYTF. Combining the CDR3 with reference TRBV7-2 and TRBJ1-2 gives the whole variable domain GAGVSQSPSNKVTEKGKDVELRCDPISGHTALYWYRQSLGQGLEFLIYFQGNSAPDKSGLPSDRFSAERTGGSVSTLTIQRTQQEDSAVYLCASSPTGADGYGYTFGSGTRLTVV.

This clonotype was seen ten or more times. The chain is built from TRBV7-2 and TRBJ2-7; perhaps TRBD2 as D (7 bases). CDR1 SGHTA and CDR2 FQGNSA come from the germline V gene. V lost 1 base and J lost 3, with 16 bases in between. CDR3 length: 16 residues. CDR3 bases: TGTGCCAGCAGCTTAGTTAGGGGGGGTATCCACTACGAGCAGTACTTC. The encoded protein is CASSLVRGGIHYEQYF.